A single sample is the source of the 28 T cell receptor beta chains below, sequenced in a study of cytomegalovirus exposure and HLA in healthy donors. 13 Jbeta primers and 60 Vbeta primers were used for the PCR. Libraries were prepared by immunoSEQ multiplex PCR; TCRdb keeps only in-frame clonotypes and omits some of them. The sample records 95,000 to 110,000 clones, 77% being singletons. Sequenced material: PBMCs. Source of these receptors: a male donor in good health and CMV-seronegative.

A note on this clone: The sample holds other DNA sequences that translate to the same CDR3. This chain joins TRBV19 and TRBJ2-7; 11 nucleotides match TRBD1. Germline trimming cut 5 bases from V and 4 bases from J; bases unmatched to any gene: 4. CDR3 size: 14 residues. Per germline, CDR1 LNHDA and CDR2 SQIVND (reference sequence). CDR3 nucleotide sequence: TGTGCCAGTAGTCCCGGGACAGGGGGTTACGAGCAGTACTTC. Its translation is CASSPGTGGYEQYF.

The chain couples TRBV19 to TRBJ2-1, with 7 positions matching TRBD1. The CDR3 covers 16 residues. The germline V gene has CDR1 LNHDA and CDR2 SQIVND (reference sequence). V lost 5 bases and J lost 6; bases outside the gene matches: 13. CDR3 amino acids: CASSPIGEYRGNEQFF. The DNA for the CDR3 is TGTGCCAGTAGTCCCATCGGCGAATACAGGGGCAATGAGCAGTTCTTC.

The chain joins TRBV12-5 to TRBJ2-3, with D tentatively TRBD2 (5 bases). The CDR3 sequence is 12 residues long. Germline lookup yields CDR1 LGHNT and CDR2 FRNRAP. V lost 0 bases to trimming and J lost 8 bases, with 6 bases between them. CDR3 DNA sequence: TGTGCTAGTGGTTTGGTAGAGGGTACGCAGTATTTT. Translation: CASGLVEGTQYF. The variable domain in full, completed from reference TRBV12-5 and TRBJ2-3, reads DARVTQTPRHKVTEMGQEVTMRCQPILGHNTVFWYRQTMMQGLELLAYFRNRAPLDDSGMPKDRFSAEMPDATLATLKIQPSEPRDSAVYFCASGLVEGTQYFGPGTRLTVL.

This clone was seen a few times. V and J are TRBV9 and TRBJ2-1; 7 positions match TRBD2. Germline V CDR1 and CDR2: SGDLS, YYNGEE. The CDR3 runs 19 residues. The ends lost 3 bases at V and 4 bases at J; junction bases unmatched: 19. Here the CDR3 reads CASSAYLDPSSGSYNEQFF. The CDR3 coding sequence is TGTGCCAGCAGCGCCTACCTAGACCCCAGTAGCGGGTCATACAATGAGCAGTTCTTC.

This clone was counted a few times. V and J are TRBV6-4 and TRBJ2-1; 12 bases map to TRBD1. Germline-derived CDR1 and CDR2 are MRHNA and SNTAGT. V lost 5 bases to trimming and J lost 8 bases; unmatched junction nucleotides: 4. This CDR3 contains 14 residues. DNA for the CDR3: TGTGCCAGCAGTCCCGGGACAGGGGGCGATGAGCAGTTCTTC. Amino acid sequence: CASSPGTGGDEQFF.

This chain's CDR3 is CASSLGTSGFNEQFF. Written as DNA, the CDR3 is TGCGCCAGCAGCTTGGGGACTAGCGGGTTCAATGAGCAGTTCTTC. J is TRBJ2-1 and V is TRBV5-1, with TRBD2 matching 11 bases. V dropped 0 bases and J dropped 6; count of bases not matched to a gene: 2. The CDR3 loop spans 15 amino acids. Germline V lookup: CDR1 SGHRS, CDR2 YFSETQ.

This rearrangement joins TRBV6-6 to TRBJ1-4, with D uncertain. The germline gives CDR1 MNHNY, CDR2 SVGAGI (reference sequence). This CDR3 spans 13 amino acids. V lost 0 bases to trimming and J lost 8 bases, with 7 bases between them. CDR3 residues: CASSYSTREKLFF. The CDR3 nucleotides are TGTGCCAGCAGTTACTCGACAAGGGAAAAACTGTTTTTT.

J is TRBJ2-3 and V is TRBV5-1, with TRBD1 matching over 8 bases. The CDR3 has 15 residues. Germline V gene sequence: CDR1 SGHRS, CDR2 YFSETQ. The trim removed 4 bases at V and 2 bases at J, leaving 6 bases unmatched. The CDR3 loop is CASSRGQGPTDTQYF. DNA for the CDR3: TGCGCCAGCAGCCGAGGACAGGGACCCACAGATACGCAGTATTTT.

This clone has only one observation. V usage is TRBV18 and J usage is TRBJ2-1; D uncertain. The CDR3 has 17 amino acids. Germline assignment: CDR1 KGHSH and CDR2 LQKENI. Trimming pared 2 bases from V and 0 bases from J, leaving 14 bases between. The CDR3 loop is CASSPSNPTTSYNEQFF. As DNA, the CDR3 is TGTGCCAGCTCACCATCAAACCCTACTACCTCCTACAATGAGCAGTTCTTC.

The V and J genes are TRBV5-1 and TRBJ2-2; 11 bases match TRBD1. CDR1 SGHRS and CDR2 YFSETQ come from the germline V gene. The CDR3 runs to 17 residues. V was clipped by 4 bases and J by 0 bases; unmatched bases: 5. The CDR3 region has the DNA TGCGCCAGCAGCAGGATGGGACAGGGGGCGAACACCGGGGAGCTGTTTTTT. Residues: CASSRMGQGANTGELFF.

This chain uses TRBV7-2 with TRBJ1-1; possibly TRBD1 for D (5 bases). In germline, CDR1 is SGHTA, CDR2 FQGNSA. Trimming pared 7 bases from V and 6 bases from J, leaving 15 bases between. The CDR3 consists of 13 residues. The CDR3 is CASNGGGVAEAFF. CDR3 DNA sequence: TGTGCCAGCAACGGCGGGGGGGTCGCTGAAGCTTTCTTT. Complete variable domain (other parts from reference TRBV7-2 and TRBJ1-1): GAGVSQSPSNKVTEKGKDVELRCDPISGHTALYWYRQSLGQGLEFLIYFQGNSAPDKSGLPSDRFSAERTGGSVSTLTIQRTQQEDSAVYLCASNGGGVAEAFFGQGTRLTVV.

The CDR3 nucleotides read TGTGCCAGCGCCAGACAGTCTTGGAATTCACCCCTCCACTTT. Translated, it gives CASARQSWNSPLHF. V is TRBV19 and J is TRBJ1-6, with D possibly being TRBD1 (5 bases). Germline CDR1 and CDR2: LNHDA and SQIVND (reference sequence). Trimming stripped 9 bases from V and 7 bases from J, with 16 bases between. The CDR3 is made up of 14 amino acids.

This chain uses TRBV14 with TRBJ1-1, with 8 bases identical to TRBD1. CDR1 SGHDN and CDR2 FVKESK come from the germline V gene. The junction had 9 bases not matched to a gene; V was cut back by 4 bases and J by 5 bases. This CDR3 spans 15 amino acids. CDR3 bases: TGTGCCAGCAGCCGGCGGACAGGGAGGGAGACTGAAGCTTTCTTT. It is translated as CASSRRTGRETEAFF.

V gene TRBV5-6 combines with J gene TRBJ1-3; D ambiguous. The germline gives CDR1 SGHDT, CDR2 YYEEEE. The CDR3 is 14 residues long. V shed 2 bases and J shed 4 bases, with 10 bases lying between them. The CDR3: CASSFVTEGNTIYF. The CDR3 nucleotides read TGTGCCAGCAGCTTTGTCACAGAAGGAAACACCATATATTTT.

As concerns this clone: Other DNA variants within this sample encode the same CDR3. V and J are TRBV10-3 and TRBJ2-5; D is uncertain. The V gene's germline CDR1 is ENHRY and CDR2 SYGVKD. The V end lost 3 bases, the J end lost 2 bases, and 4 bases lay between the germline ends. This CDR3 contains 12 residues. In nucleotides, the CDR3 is TGTGCCATCAGTGAATCTCAAGAGACCCAGTACTTC. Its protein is CAISESQETQYF.

The CDR3 bases are TGTGCCAGCAGTTTACAGGCGGATCCTACCTACGAGCAGTACTTC. It translates to CASSLQADPTYEQYF. The rearrangement joins TRBV6-5 to TRBJ2-7; perhaps TRBD1 as D (5 bases). The V end was cut by 4 bases, the J end by 2 bases, with 15 bases between. The CDR3 length is 15 residues. Germline-derived CDR1 and CDR2 are MNHEY and SVGAGI.

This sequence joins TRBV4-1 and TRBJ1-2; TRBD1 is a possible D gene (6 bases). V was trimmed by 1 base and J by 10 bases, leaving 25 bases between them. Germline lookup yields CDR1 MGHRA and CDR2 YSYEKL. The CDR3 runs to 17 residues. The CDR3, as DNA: TGCGCCAGCAGCCAAGGGAGGGGGGGGCGCGATCAAGCCCTCTACACCTTC. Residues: CASSQGRGGRDQALYTF.

The CDR3 DNA follows: TGTGCCAGCAGCCCACGGACAGGAGGGGGCGGGGAGCTGTTTTTT. Translated: CASSPRTGGGGELFF. This sequence joins TRBV9 and TRBJ2-2, with a weak D call TRBD1 (7 bases). Germline CDR1 and CDR2: SGDLS and YYNGEE. This CDR3 comprises 15 residues. V was cut by 4 bases and J by 7 bases, with 17 bases left in between.

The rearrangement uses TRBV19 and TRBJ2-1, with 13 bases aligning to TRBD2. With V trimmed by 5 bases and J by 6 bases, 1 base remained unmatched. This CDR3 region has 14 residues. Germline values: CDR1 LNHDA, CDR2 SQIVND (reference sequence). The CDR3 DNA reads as TGTGCCAGTAGTTGGACTAGCGGGAGCAATGAGCAGTTCTTC. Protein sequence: CASSWTSGSNEQFF.

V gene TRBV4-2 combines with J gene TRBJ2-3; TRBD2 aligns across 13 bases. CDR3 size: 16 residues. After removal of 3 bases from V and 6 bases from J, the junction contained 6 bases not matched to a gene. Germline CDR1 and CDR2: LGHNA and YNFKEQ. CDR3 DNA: TGTGCCAGCAGCCAGGCCGGACTAGCGGGAGAGGATACGCAGTATTTT. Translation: CASSQAGLAGEDTQYF.

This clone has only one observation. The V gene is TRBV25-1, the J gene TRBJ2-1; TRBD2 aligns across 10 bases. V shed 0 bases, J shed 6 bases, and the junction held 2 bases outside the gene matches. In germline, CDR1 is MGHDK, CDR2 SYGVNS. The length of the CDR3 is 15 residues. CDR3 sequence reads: CASSEYASGGNEQFF. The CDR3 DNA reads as TGTGCCAGCAGTGAATATGCTAGCGGGGGCAATGAGCAGTTCTTC.

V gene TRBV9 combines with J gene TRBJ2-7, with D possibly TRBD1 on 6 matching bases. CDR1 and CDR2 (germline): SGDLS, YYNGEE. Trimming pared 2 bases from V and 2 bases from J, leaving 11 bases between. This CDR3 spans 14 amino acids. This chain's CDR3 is CASSVGTNTYEQYF. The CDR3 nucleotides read TGTGCCAGCAGCGTCGGGACAAACACCTACGAGCAGTACTTC. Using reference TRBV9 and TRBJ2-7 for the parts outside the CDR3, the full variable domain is DSGVTQTPKHLITATGQRVTLRCSPRSGDLSVYWYQQSLDQGLQFLIQYYNGEERAKGNILERFSAQQFPDLHSELNLSSLELGDSALYFCASSVGTNTYEQYFGPGTRLTVT.

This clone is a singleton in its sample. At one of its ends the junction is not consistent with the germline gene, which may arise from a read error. The CDR3 nucleotides read TGTGCCAGCAGTGACTCCTACGAGCAGTACTTC. Translating it yields CASSDSYEQYF. The rearrangement joins TRBV6-5 to TRBJ2-5; D remains unclear. The J call may not be correct, given that the DNA end is closer to TRBJ2-7. This CDR3 has 11 amino acids. Germline V gene data show CDR1 as MNHEY and CDR2 as SVGAGI.

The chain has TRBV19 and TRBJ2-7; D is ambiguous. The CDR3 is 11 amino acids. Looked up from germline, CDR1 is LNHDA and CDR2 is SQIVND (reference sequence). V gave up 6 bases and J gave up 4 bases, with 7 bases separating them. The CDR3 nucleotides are TGTGCCAGTAGATCCCCTTACGAGCAGTACTTC. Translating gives CASRSPYEQYF. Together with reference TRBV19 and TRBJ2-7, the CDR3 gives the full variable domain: DGGITQSPKYLFRKEGQNVTLSCEQNLNHDAMYWYRQDPGQGLRLIYYSQIVNDFQKGDIAEGYSVSREKKESFPLTVTSAQKNPTAFYLCASRSPYEQYFGPGTRLTVT.

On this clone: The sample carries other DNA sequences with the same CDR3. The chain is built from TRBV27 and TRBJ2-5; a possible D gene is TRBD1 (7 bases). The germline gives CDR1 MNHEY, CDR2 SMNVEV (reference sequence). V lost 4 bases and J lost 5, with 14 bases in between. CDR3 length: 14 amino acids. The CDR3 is CASSSLAGGETQYF. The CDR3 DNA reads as TGTGCCAGCAGTTCGCTGGCAGGGGGGGAGACCCAGTACTTC.

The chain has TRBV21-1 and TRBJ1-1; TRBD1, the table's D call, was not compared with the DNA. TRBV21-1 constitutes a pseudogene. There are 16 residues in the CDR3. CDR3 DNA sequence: TGTGCCAGCAGCAAAGTTCACGACAGGGGAGATACTGAAGCTTTCTTT. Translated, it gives CASSKVHDRGDTEAFF.

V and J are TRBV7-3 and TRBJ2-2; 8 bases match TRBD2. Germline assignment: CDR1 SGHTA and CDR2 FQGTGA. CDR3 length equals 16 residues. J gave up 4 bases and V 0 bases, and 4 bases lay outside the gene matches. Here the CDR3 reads CASSLTSGTGTGELFF. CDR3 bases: TGTGCCAGCAGCTTAACTAGCGGGACCGGCACCGGGGAGCTGTTTTTT.

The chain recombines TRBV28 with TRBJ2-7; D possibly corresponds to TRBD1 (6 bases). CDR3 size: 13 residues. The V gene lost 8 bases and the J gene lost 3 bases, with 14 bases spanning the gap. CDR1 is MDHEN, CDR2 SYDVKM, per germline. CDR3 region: CASLNRVLYEQYF. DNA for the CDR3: TGTGCCAGCTTGAACAGGGTTCTCTACGAGCAGTACTTC. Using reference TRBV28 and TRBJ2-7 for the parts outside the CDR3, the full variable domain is DVKVTQSSRYLVKRTGEKVFLECVQDMDHENMFWYRQDPGLGLRLIYFSYDVKMKEKGDIPEGYSVSREKKERFSLILESASTNQTSMYLCASLNRVLYEQYFGPGTRLTVT.